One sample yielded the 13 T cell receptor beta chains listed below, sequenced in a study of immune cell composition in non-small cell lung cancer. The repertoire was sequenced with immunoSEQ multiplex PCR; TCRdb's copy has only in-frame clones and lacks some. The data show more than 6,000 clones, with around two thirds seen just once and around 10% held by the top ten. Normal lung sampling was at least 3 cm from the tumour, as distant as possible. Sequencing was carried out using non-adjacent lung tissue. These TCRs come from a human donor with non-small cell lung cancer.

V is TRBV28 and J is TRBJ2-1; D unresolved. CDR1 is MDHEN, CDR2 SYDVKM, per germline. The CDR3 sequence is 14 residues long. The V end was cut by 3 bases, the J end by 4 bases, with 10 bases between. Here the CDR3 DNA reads TGTGCCAGCAGTTTTCTCGGAGTTTACAATGAGCAGTTCTTC. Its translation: CASSFLGVYNEQFF. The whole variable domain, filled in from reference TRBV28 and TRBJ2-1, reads DVKVTQSSRYLVKRTGEKVFLECVQDMDHENMFWYRQDPGLGLRLIYFSYDVKMKEKGDIPEGYSVSREKKERFSLILESASTNQTSMYLCASSFLGVYNEQFFGPGTRLTVL.

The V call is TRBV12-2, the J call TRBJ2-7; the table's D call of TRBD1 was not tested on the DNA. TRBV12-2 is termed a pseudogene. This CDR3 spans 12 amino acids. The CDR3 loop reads CASRLGGHEQYF. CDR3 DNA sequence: TGTGCAAGTCGCTTAGGTGGCCACGAGCAGTACTTC.

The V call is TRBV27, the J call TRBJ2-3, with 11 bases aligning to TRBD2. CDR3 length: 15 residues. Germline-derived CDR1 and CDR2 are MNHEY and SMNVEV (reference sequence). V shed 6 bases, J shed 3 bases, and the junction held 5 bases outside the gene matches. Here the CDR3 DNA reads TGTGCCAGCAGCTTGACTAGCGGGAATACAGATACGCAGTATTTT. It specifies CASSLTSGNTDTQYF.

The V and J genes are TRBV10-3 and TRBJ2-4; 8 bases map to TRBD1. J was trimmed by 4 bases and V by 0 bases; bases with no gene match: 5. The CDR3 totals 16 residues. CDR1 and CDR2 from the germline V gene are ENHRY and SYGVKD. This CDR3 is CAISESATGVKNIQYF. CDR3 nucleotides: TGTGCCATCAGTGAGTCGGCGACAGGGGTTAAAAACATTCAGTACTTC.

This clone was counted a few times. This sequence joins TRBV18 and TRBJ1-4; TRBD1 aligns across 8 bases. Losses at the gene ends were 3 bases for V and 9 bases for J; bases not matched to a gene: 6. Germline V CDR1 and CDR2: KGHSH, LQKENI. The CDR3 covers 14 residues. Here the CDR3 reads CASSPADREKKLFF. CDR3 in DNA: TGTGCCAGCTCACCTGCGGACAGGGAAAAAAAACTGTTTTTT.

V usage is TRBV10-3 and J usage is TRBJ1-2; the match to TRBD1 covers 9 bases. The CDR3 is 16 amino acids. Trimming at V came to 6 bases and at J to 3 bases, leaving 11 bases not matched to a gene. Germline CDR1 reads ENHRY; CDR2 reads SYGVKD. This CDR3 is CAIRWTRTGGDYGYTF. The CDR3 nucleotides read TGTGCCATCAGGTGGACCCGTACAGGGGGCGACTATGGCTACACCTTC.

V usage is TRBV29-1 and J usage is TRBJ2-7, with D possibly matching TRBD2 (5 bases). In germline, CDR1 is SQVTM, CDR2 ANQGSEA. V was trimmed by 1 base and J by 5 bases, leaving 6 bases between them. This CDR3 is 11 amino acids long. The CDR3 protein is CSVEGGHEQYF. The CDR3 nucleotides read TGCAGCGTTGAAGGAGGGCACGAGCAGTACTTC.

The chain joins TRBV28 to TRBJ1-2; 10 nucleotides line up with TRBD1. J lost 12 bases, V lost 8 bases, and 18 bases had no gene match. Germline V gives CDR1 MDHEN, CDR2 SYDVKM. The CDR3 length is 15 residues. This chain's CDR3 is CASRHQQGTGAPHTF. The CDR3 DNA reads TGTGCCAGCCGTCATCAACAAGGGACAGGGGCCCCGCACACCTTC.

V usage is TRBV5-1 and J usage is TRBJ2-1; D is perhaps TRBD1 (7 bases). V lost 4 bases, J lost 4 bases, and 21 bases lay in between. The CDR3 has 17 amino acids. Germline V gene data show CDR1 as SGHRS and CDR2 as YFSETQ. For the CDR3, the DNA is TGCGCCAGCAGCCCGGGGGCAGGGGGAAGTAGGTACAATGAGCAGTTCTTC. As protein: CASSPGAGGSRYNEQFF.

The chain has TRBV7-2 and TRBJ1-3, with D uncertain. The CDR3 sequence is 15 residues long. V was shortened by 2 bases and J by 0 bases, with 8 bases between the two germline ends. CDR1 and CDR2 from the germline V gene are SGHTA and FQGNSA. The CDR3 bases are TGTGCCAGCAGCTTATGGGCCTCCTCTGGAAACACCATATATTTT. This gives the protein CASSLWASSGNTIYF.

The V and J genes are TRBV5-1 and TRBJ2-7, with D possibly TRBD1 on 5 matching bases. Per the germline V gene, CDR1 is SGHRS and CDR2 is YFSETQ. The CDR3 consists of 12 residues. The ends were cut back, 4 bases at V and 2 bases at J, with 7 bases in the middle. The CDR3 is CASSQGAYEQYF. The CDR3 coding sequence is TGCGCCAGCAGCCAAGGGGCCTACGAGCAGTACTTC.

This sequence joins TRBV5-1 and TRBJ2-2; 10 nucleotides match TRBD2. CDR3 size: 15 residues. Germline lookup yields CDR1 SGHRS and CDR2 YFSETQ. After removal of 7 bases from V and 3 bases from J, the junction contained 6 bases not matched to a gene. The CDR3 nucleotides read TGCGCCAGCCATATAGCGGGGGGCTACACCGGGGAGCTGTTTTTT. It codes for CASHIAGGYTGELFF.

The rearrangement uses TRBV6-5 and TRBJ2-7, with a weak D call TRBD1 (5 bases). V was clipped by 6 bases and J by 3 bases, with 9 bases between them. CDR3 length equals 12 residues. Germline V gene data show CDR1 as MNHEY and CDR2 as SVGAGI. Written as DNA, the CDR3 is TGTGCCAGCAGGCACGACAGCTACGAGCAGTACTTC. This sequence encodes CASRHDSYEQYF.